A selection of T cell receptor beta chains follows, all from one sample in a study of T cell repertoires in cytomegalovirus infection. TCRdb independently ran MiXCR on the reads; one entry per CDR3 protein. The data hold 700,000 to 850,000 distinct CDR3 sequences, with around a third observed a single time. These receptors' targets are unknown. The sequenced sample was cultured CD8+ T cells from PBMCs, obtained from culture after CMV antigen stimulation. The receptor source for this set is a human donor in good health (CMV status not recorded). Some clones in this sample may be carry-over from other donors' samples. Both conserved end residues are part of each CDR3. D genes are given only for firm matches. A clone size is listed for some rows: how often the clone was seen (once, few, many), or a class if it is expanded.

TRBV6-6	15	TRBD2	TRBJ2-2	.	TGTGCCAGCGATCAGCGGGGGGCTGGCACCGGGGAGCTGTTTTTT	CASDQRGAGTGELFF
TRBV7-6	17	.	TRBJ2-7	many	TGTGCCAGCAGCTTATTGGCAATGGCGGACGCCTCCTACGAGCAGTACTTC	CASSLLAMADASYEQYF
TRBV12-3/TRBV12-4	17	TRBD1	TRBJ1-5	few	TGTGCCAGCAGATCGACCGCAGGGGGCCCGGGCAATCAGCCCCAGCATTTT	CASRSTAGGPGNQPQHF
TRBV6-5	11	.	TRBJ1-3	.	TGTGCCAGCTCAGGACCGGGTTCCTTATATTTT	CASSGPGSLYF
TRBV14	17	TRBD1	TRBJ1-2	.	TGTGCCAGCAGCCCCCGGGACAGGGGGCCTGGTGACTATGGCTACACCTTC	CASSPRDRGPGDYGYTF
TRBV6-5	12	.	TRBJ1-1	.	TGTGCCACGGAACAGCCGAACACTGAAGCTTTCTTT	CATEQPNTEAFF
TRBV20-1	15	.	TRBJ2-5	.	TGCAGTGCTGGACTGCGGGACTCCCGGCAAGAGACCCAGTACTTC	CSAGLRDSRQETQYF
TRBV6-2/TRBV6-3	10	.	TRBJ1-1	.	TGTGCCAGCGTGGGACCTTCGGCTTTCTTT	CASVGPSAFF
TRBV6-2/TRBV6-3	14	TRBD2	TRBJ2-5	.	TGTGCCAGCTTCAGCGGGGGCGCGGCCGAGACCCAGTACTTC	CASFSGGAAETQYF
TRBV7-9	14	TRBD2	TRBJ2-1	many	TGTGCCTCCCGGGGGGGAGGGGCCTACAATGAGCAGTTCTTC	CASRGGGAYNEQFF
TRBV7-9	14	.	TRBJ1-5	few	TGTGCCAGCAGCGCCGACGGCAGCAATCAGCCCCAGCATTTT	CASSADGSNQPQHF
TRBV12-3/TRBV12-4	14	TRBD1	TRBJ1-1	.	TGTGCCAGCAGCCCGGGACAGGGTTTGTCTGAAGCTTTCTTT	CASSPGQGLSEAFF
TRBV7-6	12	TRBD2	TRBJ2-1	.	TGTGCCAGCAGCTCTACTAGCGGGGTGGGGTTCTTC	CASSSTSGVGFF
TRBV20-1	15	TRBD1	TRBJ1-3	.	TGCAGTGCTTTGCCGGGGACAGGGTCTGGAAACACCATATATTTT	CSALPGTGSGNTIYF
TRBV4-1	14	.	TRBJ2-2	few	TGCGCCAGCAGCCAACAGGGGGGGGCCGGGGAGCTGTTTTTT	CASSQQGGAGELFF
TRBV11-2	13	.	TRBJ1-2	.	TGTGCCAGCAGCTTACAGGGAACCTATGGCTACACCTTC	CASSLQGTYGYTF
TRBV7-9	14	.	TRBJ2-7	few	TGTGCCAGCAGCTTGAGGGGACAAAGTTACGAGCAGTACTTC	CASSLRGQSYEQYF
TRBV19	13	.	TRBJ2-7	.	TGTGCCAGTAGTATGGACTGGACCTACGAGCAGTACTTC	CASSMDWTYEQYF
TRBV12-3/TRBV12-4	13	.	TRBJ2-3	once	TGTGCCAGCAGTTTTGCCTACCGAGATACGCAGTATTTT	CASSFAYRDTQYF